This T cell receptor (beta chain) was sequenced during a study of blood T cell repertoires in COVID-19. Study-level information: Samples came from the United States, Italy and Spain, spanning acute and convalescent COVID-19. T cells, B-cell-depleted T cells, or PBMCs provided the cDNA or gDNA that served as material.

Source study methods: For nucleated cells, counts were estimated from reference gene primer amplification. The protocol was immunoSEQ multiplex PCR, while the TCRdb copy is restricted to in-frame clones and leaves out a portion. That table supplies the V and J calls and clone size; D and trimming were determined from the DNA. Of about 160,000 clones in the sample, around 85% were seen once. CDR3 length: 16 residues. Trimming stripped 0 bases from V and 1 base from J, with 13 bases between. Germline assignment: CDR1 SGHTA and CDR2 FQGNSA. The chain employs TRBV7-2 and TRBJ2-7, with D possibly matching TRBD1 (6 bases). Specimen: peripheral blood. The TCR originated in a human donor with acute or convalescent COVID-19. The donor label of this sample is uncertain. CDR3 in DNA: TGTGCCAGCAGCTTAGCAGGCGTGGACAGATCCTACGAGCAGTACTTC. This gives the protein CASSLAGVDRSYEQYF.